This T cell receptor beta chain derives from a study of blood T cell repertoires in COVID-19. For the study at large: Sites across the United States, Italy and Spain contributed samples from acute and convalescent COVID-19. The analysed material was cDNA or gDNA that came from T cells, B-cell-depleted T cells, or PBMCs.

The V gene end was trimmed by 2 bases and the J gene end by 9 bases; junction bases not matched to a gene: 6. From germline, CDR1 is SGHDN and CDR2 FVKESK. The CDR3 has 13 residues. Per the authors' pipeline: Estimates of nucleated cell counts were drawn from the amplification of reference gene primers. The table came from immunoSEQ multiplex PCR; TCRdb's copy has only in-frame clones and leaves some out. Clonal size and the V and J genes are those of that table, whereas D and trimming came from the DNA. The repertoire holds 350,000 or so clones, with 90% as singletons. The sequence was obtained from a man younger than 35 with active or convalescent COVID-19. The rearrangement links TRBV14 to TRBJ2-7; 8 bases align to TRBD2. The specimen was peripheral blood. CDR3 sequence reads: CASSQFPGLGQYF. CDR3 coding DNA: TGTGCCAGCAGCCAATTTCCGGGACTAGGGCAGTACTTC.